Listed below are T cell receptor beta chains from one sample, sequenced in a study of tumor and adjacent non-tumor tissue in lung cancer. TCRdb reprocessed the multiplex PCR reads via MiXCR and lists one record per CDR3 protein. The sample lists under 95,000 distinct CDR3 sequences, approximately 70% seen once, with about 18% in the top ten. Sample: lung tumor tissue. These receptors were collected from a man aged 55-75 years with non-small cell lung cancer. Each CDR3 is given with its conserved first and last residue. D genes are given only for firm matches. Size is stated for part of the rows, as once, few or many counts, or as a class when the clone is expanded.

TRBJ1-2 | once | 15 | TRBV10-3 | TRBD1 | TGCGCCATGAGTTACAAGACAGGGAGGAACTATGGCTACACCTTC | CAMSYKTGRNYGYTF
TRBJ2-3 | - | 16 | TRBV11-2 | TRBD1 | TGTGCCAGCAGCGCGGCGGGACAGGGGGTCGCAGATACGCAGTATTTT | CASSAAGQGVADTQYF
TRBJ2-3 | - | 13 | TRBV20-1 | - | TGCAGTGCTAGCGGGGAGGTAGGCGATACGCAGTATTTT | CSASGEVGDTQYF
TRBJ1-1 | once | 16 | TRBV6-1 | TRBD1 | TGTGACAGCAGTGAATTAGGGACAGGGAGGAGGACTGGAGCTTTCTTT | CDSSELGTGRRTGAFF
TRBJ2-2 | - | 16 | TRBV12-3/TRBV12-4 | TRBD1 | TGTGCTAACAGTAAAGATGGGACAGGGGAGTCCGGGGAGCTGTTTTTT | CANSKDGTGESGELFF
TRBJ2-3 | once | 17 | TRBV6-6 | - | TGTGCCAGCAGTTACGGGGAGGACAGTTTCTACACGGATACGTTGTATTTT | CASSYGEDSFYTDTLYF
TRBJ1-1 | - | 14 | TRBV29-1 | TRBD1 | TGCATAGTTGGGCAGGGGGCATCTTTTACTGAAGCTTTCTTT | CIVGQGASFTEAFF
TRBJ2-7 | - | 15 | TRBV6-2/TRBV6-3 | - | TGTGCCAACAGTTACTCGACGGTCGGGGCCTACGAGCAGCACTTC | CANSYSTVGAYEQHF
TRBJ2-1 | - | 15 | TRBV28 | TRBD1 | TGTGCCAGCACTCACCCGGACAGGAGCCCCAATGAGCAGTTCTTC | CASTHPDRSPNEQFF
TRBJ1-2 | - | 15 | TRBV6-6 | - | TGTGCCAGCACCCCGGGGGGGGGATTACGTGGTGGCTACACCTTC | CASTPGGGLRGGYTF
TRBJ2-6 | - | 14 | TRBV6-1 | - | TGTGCCAGTACGGAGTCTACTGGGGCCAACGTCCTGGCTTTC | CASTESTGANVLAF
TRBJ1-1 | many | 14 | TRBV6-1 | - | TGTGCCGGTCGACAGGACGGTTTTAACACTGAAGCTTTCTTT | CAGRQDGFNTEAFF
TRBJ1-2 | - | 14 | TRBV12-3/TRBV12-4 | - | TGTGCCAGCAGTCTCAGACAGGTGGCGAGAGGCTACAACTTC | CASSLRQVARGYNF
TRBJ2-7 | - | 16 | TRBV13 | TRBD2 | TGTGCCAGCATCAAACGTAGCGGGGGGACGGCCTACGAGCAGTACTTC | CASIKRSGGTAYEQYF
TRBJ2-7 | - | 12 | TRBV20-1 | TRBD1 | TGCAGTGCTATGGACAGGGCCTACGAGCAGTACTTC | CSAMDRAYEQYF
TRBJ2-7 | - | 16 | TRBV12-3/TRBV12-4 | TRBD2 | TGTGCCAGCAGTTTGACTAGCGTATGGGTCTCCTACGAGCAGTACTTC | CASSLTSVWVSYEQYF
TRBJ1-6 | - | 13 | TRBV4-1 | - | TGCGCCGGTAGCCCCTCGTTAAATTCACCCCTCCACTTT | CAGSPSLNSPLHF
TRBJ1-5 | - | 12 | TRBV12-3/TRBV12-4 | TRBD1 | TGTGCAGCAGGCGGACAGAGGGACAGCCAGCATTTT | CAAGGQRDSQHF
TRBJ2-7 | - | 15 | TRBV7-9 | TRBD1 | TGTGCCAGTAGCGGACAGGGGCCCCCGACCTACGAGCAGTACTTC | CASSGQGPPTYEQYF
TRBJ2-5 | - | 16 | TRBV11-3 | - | TGTGCCAGCAGCTTAGAGAACGGGGCAGTCGAAGAGATCCAGTACTTC | CASSLENGAVEEIQYF
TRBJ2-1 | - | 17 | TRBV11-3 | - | TGTGCAAACAGCCCCTACGTACCTATTTCTTCCTACAATGAGCAGTTCTTC | CANSPYVPISSYNEQFF
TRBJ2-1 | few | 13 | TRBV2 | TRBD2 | TGTGCCAGCCGTCCCGGGACTAGTTTTGAGCAGTTCTTC | CASRPGTSFEQFF
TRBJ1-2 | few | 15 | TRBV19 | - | TGTGCCAGTAGTATAAATTGGGAGGCTAACTATGGCTACACCTTC | CASSINWEANYGYTF
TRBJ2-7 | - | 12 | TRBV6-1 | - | TGTGCCAGTAGCTTCCAGGGTTGGGAGCAGCACTTC | CASSFQGWEQHF
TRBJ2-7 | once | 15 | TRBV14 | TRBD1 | TGTACCAGCAGCGGGCCGGGACAGGGCATGTACGAGCAGTACTTC | CTSSGPGQGMYEQYF
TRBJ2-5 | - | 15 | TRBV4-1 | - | TGCGCCAGCAACCAAGATTCGGGGAACGAAGAGACCCAGTATTTC | CASNQDSGNEETQYF
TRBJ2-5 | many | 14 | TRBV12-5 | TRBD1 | TGTGCTAGTGGTTTATCAGGGGGTCCGGAGACCCAGTACTTC | CASGLSGGPETQYF